This T cell receptor (beta chain) was captured in a study of blood T cell repertoires in COVID-19. At the level of the study: Italy, Spain and the United States were the sources of the convalescent and acute COVID-19 samples. The cDNA or gDNA used as material had been derived from T cells, B-cell-depleted T cells, or PBMCs.

Germline V CDR1 and CDR2: SGHNT, YYREEE (reference sequence). The V end was cut by 5 bases, the J end by 5 bases, with 14 bases between. The CDR3 extends over 14 amino acids. Original handling: The assay estimated nucleated cells by amplifying reference gene primers. Sequenced by immunoSEQ multiplex PCR; TCRdb stores in-frame clones only, minus some. Clone size and the V and J calls come from that table; the DNA yielded D and trimming. The repertoire holds about 160,000 clones, with roughly 81% as singletons. The sequence derives from a middle-aged man with acute or convalescent COVID-19. Sequenced input: peripheral blood. J is TRBJ1-5 and V is TRBV5-4, with D unclear. CDR3: CASREGPTHQPQHF. DNA of the CDR3: TGTGCCAGCAGAGAGGGCCCCACGCATCAGCCCCAGCATTTT.